The clone carrying this TCR beta chain was seen only a few times. Its antigen is not identified. The data originate from a study of T cells after yellow fever vaccination. Findings and limits, study-wide: Detected again after the booster were most primary-vaccination clones, at about 96% CD4 and roughly 88% CD8. Researchers report a weaker secondary response that nonetheless peaked faster, day 5 versus 15. Abundant clonotypes (contaminants from the bulk population) could be present in FACS-sorted repertoires.

They built TCR cDNA with 5'RACE template switching, a step that put in a universal primer site and UMIs. TCRdb analysed the 5' RACE reads with MiXCR anew, one entry per CDR3 protein. The data hold fewer than 500,000 distinct CDR3 sequences, with roughly a sixth observed a single time. The CDR3 is 16 residues long. Per germline, CDR1 LGHNA and CDR2 YNFKEQ. J lost 7 bases, V lost 0 bases, and 11 bases had no gene match. The sample here was PBMCs, taken before the yellow fever booster vaccination. V gene TRBV4-2 combines with J gene TRBJ1-2, with 7 bases fitting TRBD1. The receptor comes from a man aged 18 to 35 who received the YFV17D yellow fever vaccine. The CDR3 protein is CASSQDGTALRSGYTF. The CDR3 DNA reads TGTGCCAGCAGCCAAGATGGGACAGCCCTACGGAGTGGCTACACCTTC.